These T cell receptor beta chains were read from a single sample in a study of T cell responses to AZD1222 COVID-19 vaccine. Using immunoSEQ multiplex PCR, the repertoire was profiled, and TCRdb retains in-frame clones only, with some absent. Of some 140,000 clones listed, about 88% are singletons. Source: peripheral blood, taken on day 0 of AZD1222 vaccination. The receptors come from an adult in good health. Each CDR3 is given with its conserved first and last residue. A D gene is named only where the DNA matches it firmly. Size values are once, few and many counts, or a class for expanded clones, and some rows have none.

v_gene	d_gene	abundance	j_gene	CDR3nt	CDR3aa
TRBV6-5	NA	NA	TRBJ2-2	TGTGCCAGCAGTTACTCGAAGACGGAGAACACCGGGGAGCTGTTTTTT	CASSYSKTENTGELFF
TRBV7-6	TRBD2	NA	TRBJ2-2	TGTGCCAGCAGCTTAGTCGGCGGGGGGTTCGGCACCGGGGAGCTGTTTTTT	CASSLVGGGFGTGELFF
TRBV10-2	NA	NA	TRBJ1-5	TGCACCAGCAGTGAGTCGGTATGGAATCAGCCCCAGCATTTT	CTSSESVWNQPQHF
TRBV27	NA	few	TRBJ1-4	TGTGCCAGCAGTTTCGGGGGGTTAAGTGAAAAACTGTTTTTT	CASSFGGLSEKLFF
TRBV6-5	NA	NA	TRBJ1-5	TGTGCCAGCAGTAGGAACAGGGCGGATCAGCCCCAGCATTTT	CASSRNRADQPQHF
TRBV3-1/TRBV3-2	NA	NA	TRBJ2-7	TGTGCCAGCAGCCAAGGCGAGCGGAGAAAAGGGGAGCAGTACTTC	CASSQGERRKGEQYF
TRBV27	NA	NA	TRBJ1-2	TGTGCCAGCAGTTCCCCCAGCGTTAACTATGGCTACACCTTC	CASSSPSVNYGYTF
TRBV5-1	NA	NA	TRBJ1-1	TGCGCCAGCAGCGCGGGGGTTAATTTGAACACTGAAGCTTTCTTT	CASSAGVNLNTEAFF
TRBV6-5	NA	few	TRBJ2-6	TGTGCCAGCAGTTGGACTCTCTCTGGGGCCAACGTCCTGACTTTC	CASSWTLSGANVLTF
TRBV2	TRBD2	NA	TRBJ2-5	TGTGCCAGCAGACCCGGGACTAGCGGGGGGGCTGAGACCCAGTACTTC	CASRPGTSGGAETQYF
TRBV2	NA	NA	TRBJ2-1	TGTGCCAGCAGTGAGTTGGATGAGCAGTTCTTC	CASSELDEQFF
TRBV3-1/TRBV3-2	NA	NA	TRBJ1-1	TGTGCCAGCAGCCAAGGCCGGGCAGCAAACACTGAAGCTTTCTTT	CASSQGRAANTEAFF
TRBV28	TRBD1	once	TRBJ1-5	TGTGCCAGCAGTCCCAACCTCGGGACAGCATATAGCAATCAGCCCCAGCATTTT	CASSPNLGTAYSNQPQHF
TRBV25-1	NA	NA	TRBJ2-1	TGTGCCAGCAGTGCTGGACTCTCGATTTTCTTC	CASSAGLSIFF
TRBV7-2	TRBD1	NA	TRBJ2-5	TGTGCCAGCAGCTTGGACAGGGGAAAAGAGACCCAGTACTTC	CASSLDRGKETQYF
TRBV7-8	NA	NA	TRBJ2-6	TGTGCCAGCACCCCGGCCGGCTCTGGGGCCAACGTCCTGACTTTC	CASTPAGSGANVLTF
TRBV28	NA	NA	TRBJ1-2	TGTGCCAGCAGTTTAAAGTGGACGGACAACTATGGCTACACCTTC	CASSLKWTDNYGYTF
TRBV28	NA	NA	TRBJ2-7	TGTGCCAGCAGTTTAATAGCATCAACCTCGAGCGAGCAGTACTTC	CASSLIASTSSEQYF
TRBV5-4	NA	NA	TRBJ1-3	TGTGCCAGCAGCCAAGCGGGACTTAACTCTGGAAACACCATATATTTT	CASSQAGLNSGNTIYF
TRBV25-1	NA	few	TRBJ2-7	TGTGCCAGCAGTGAACAGGGCTACGAGCAGTACTTC	CASSEQGYEQYF
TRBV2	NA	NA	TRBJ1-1	TGTGCCAGCAGTGGGATGGACAGTCGACACACTGAAGCTTTCTTT	CASSGMDSRHTEAFF
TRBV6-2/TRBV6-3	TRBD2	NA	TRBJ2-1	TGTGCCAGCAGTTCAAGGGCTAGCGGGGGCCACAATGAGCAGTTCTTC	CASSSRASGGHNEQFF
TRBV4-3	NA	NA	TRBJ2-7	TGCGCCAGCAGCCAGGAGCTCGGGACCGGGATGAGAGAGCAGTACTTC	CASSQELGTGMREQYF
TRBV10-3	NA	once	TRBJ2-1	TGTGCCATCACTAATGACCGCACCTACAATGAGCAGTTCTTC	CAITNDRTYNEQFF
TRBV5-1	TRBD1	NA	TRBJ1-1	TGCGCCAGCAGCATGCCCCGGACAGGGGGCTCCTACACTGAAGCTTTCTTT	CASSMPRTGGSYTEAFF
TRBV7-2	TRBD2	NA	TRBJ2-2	TGTGCCAGCAGCCCTAGCGGGGGGGACACCGGGGAGCTGTTTTTT	CASSPSGGDTGELFF
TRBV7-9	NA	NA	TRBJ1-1	TGTGCCGGCAGCTTTGAATCGAACACTGAAGCTTTCTTT	CAGSFESNTEAFF
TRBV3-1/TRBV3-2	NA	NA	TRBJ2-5	TGTGCCAGCAGCCAAGCTGGTTGGGTCGGAGAGACCCAGTACTTC	CASSQAGWVGETQYF
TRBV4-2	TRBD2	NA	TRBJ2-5	TGTGCCAGCAGCCAAGATGAAGCGGGGGGCACGTACCAAGAGACCCAGTACTTC	CASSQDEAGGTYQETQYF
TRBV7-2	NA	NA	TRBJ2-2	TGTGCCAGCAGCTTAGTTGCGGGTCCCGGGGAGCTGTTTTTT	CASSLVAGPGELFF
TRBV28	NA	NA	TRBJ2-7	TGTGCCAGCAGTTGGAACTACGAGCAGTACTTC	CASSWNYEQYF
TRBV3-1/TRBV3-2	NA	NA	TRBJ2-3	TGTGCCAGCAGCCCTAGCACAGATACGCAGTATTTT	CASSPSTDTQYF